This T cell receptor (beta chain) comes out of a study of glioma-infiltrating T cells. Germline CDR1 and CDR2: SGHTA and FQGNSA. This CDR3 region has 15 residues. V dropped 3 bases and J dropped 8 bases, with 14 bases sitting between them. TCR alpha and beta CDR3 regions were amplified from RNA using iRepertoire nested multiplex PCR. Each CDR3 protein gets one entry after TCRdb re-called the multiplex PCR reads with MiXCR. The sample includes more than 100,000 distinct CDR3 sequences, about 28% of them seen just once. The specimen sequenced was glioma tissue, nonneoplastic brain tissue, or PBMCs (not recorded which). The TCR originated in a human donor with low-grade glioma or glioblastoma, undergoing nonglioma brain surgery, or in good health (not recorded which). The chain recombines TRBV7-2 with TRBJ1-6; a possible D gene is TRBD1 (6 bases). CDR3 coding DNA: TGTGCCAGCAGCTTTCTCTCCAGGGGTGATTCACCCCTCCACTTT. Translated: CASSFLSRGDSPLHF.